This T cell receptor (beta chain) was identified during a study of regulatory T cells in long-lasting Graves disease. General study findings and limits: There were preferences for TRBV28, TRBJ1-2 and TRBJ2-5 in persistent disease.

Time point indicated: newly diagnosed GD, antithyroid drugs for less than 3 months. Scientists built the TCR library using RNA that was extracted from PBMCs. Patients with Graves' disease were diagnosed by American Thyroid Association guidelines. The collection involved drawing around 8.5 milliliters of peripheral blood into EDTA tubes. Only one count was recorded for this clonotype. No antigen is known for it. Investigators prepared the TCR beta libraries by applying iRepertoire HTBI primers and Arm-PCR of CDR3 regions. A single record per CDR3 protein comes from TCRdb applying MiXCR to the multiplex PCR reads. The sample has fewer than 350,000 distinct CDR3 sequences, 15% to 20% seen once. The V end was cut by 5 bases, the J end by 2 bases, with 16 bases between. Germline CDR1 reads GTSNPN; CDR2 reads SVGIG (reference sequence). CDR3 length: 14 residues.

The sample was peripheral blood mononuclear cells (PBMCs), taken at new diagnosis, from a patient treated with antithyroid drugs. The V call is TRBV30, the J call TRBJ2-7; D perhaps matches TRBD2 (5 bases). The TCR was taken from a female donor with Graves disease. CDR3 residues: CAWGRTGRAYEQYF. The CDR3 bases are TGTGCCTGGGGACGAACGGGAAGGGCCTACGAGCAGTACTTC.